The 12 T cell receptor beta chains below come from one sample, sequenced in a study of blood T cell repertoires in COVID-19. Sequencing was performed with immunoSEQ multiplex PCR; in TCRdb, only in-frame clones are kept and a portion is missing. The table includes 130,000 or so clones, around 87% detected once. The specimen sequenced was peripheral blood. Receptor source: a woman aged 45 to 65 who had recovered from COVID-19.

The chain joins TRBV12-3 or TRBV12-4 to TRBJ1-1; 7 bases map to TRBD1. V lost 1 base, J lost 7 bases, and 3 bases stayed unmatched. The CDR3 is made up of 13 amino acids. CDR3: CASSLGQGREAFF. As DNA, the CDR3 is TGTGCCAGCAGTTTAGGACAGGGCCGTGAAGCTTTCTTT.

The rearrangement links TRBV7-3 to TRBJ2-2; D might be TRBD1 (6 bases). The CDR3 length is 14 residues. The germline gives CDR1 SGHTA, CDR2 FQGTGA. V was pared by 7 bases and J by 7 bases, with 16 bases between. The CDR3 bases are TGTGCCAGCAAAGGGGGAGAGATGGGCGGGGAGCTGTTTTTT. Translated: CASKGGEMGGELFF.

This clone was picked up one time. This chain uses TRBV7-3 with TRBJ1-6, with TRBD1 identical over 7 bases. Germline values: CDR1 SGHTA, CDR2 FQGTGA. The CDR3 runs to 15 residues. V gave up 5 bases and J gave up 8 bases; unmatched junction bases: 9. CDR3 protein: CASSRTGESHSPLHF. CDR3 sequence (DNA): TGTGCCAGCAGCCGTACAGGGGAGTCACATTCACCCCTCCACTTT.

The genes are TRBV20-1 and TRBJ2-7; 10 bases are shared with TRBD1. The CDR3 is 13 amino acids. The germline gives CDR1 DFQATT, CDR2 SNEGSKA (reference sequence). Trimming cost V 3 bases and J 3 bases; bases outside gene matches: 2. The CDR3 region is CSASGQGGYEQYF. CDR3 in DNA: TGCAGTGCTAGTGGACAGGGGGGCTACGAGCAGTACTTC.

The chain recombines TRBV5-4 with TRBJ1-6; D unclear. Trimming pared 4 bases from V and 10 bases from J, leaving 15 bases between. This CDR3 is built from 14 residues. Germline lookup yields CDR1 SGHNT and CDR2 YYREEE (reference sequence). CDR3 in amino acids: CASSHRELGSPLHF. In nucleotides, the CDR3 is TGTGCCAGCAGCCATAGGGAGCTGGGGTCACCCCTCCACTTT.

The rearrangement uses TRBV30 and TRBJ2-7; TRBD2 agrees at 7 bases. V lost 3 bases, J lost 3 bases, and 2 bases stayed unmatched. Germline lookup yields CDR1 GTSNPN and CDR2 SVGIG (reference sequence). The length of the CDR3 is 12 residues. The CDR3 sequence: CAWSRDYYEQYF. The CDR3 DNA is TGTGCCTGGAGCAGGGACTACTACGAGCAGTACTTC.

The V call is TRBV19, the J call TRBJ2-2; 11 nucleotides align to TRBD2. V trimming: 8 bases; J trimming: 5 bases; junction bases outside the gene matches: 7. This CDR3 contains 15 residues. Per germline, CDR1 LNHDA and CDR2 SQIVND (reference sequence). The CDR3, as DNA: TGTGCCAGTGGAAAACTAGCGGGAGCGACCGGGGAGCTGTTTTTT. Protein sequence: CASGKLAGATGELFF.

V usage is TRBV7-8 and J usage is TRBJ2-5, with TRBD2 identical over 7 bases. The CDR3 consists of 16 residues. Germline values: CDR1 SGHVS, CDR2 FQNEAQ. Trimming took 5 bases from V and 1 from J; bases not matched to a gene: 10. CDR3 coding DNA: TGTGCCAGCAGCCCGGTGGGGGGGAGAGGCCAAGAGACCCAGTACTTC. Translating gives CASSPVGGRGQETQYF.

The genes are TRBV29-1 and TRBJ2-1, with D perhaps TRBD2 (7 bases). The length of the CDR3 is 14 residues. The ends were cut back, 7 bases at V and 2 bases at J, with 15 bases in the middle. Germline values: CDR1 SQVTM, CDR2 ANQGSEA. DNA for the CDR3: TGCAGCGCGGAAGGGGGGGAGACCTACAATGAGCAGTTCTTC. This encodes CSAEGGETYNEQFF.

In its sample, this clone ranks as large (0.1 to 1%). The gene calls are TRBV18 and TRBJ1-1; TRBD1 matches 8 bases. The CDR3 sequence is 16 residues long. Germline CDR1 is KGHSH and CDR2 is LQKENI. Trimming at V came to 5 bases and at J to 0 bases, leaving 8 bases not matched to a gene. CDR3 DNA sequence: TGTGCCAGCTCAGAGACAGGGGCCCTTATGAACACTGAAGCTTTCTTT. It codes for CASSETGALMNTEAFF.

V gene TRBV6-6 combines with J gene TRBJ1-1, with D hard to call. The CDR3 is made up of 14 amino acids. V dropped 4 bases and J dropped 4 bases, with 13 bases sitting between them. CDR1 is MNHNY and CDR2 is SVGAGI in the germline V gene (reference sequence). The CDR3 DNA sequence: TGTGCCAGCAGTTCTCACGTACGGGGCACTGAAGCTTTCTTT. It encodes CASSSHVRGTEAFF.

The V and J genes are TRBV30 and TRBJ2-3, with 7 bases aligning to TRBD2. The V segment lost 8 bases and the J segment 6 bases; nucleotides outside the gene matches: 8. Germline V gives CDR1 GTSNPN, CDR2 SVGIG (reference sequence). The CDR3 totals 12 residues. In nucleotides, the CDR3 is TGTGCCATGGGGCGGGGGACGGATACGCAGTATTTT. Translating gives CAMGRGTDTQYF.